This T cell receptor beta chain came from a study of CD8 T cells in ankylosing spondylitis. Each TCR beta library was made by quantitative 5'-RACE that incorporated molecular barcodes. TCRdb used MiXCR to reprocess the 5' RACE reads, holding one entry per CDR3 protein. The sample yields some 150,000 distinct CDR3 sequences, approximately 44% seen once. Overall study results and limits: Earlier work had already found some motif variants in reactive arthritis synovial fluid and blood.

The germline V gene encodes CDR1 SGHTA and CDR2 FQGNSA. V lost 2 bases to trimming and J lost 3 bases; unmatched junction nucleotides: 3. The length of the CDR3 is 16 residues. A note on this clonotype: The antigen is undetermined.

The sequencing sample was made of synovial fluid, either unsorted or a sorted T cell fraction (not recorded which). The chain carries TRBV7-2 and TRBJ2-7, with 14 positions matching TRBD2. This receptor was identified in a male donor with ankylosing spondylitis. The CDR3 protein is CASSLRGLAGVYEQYF. DNA for the CDR3: TGTGCCAGCAGCTTAAGGGGACTAGCGGGAGTCTACGAGCAGTACTTC.